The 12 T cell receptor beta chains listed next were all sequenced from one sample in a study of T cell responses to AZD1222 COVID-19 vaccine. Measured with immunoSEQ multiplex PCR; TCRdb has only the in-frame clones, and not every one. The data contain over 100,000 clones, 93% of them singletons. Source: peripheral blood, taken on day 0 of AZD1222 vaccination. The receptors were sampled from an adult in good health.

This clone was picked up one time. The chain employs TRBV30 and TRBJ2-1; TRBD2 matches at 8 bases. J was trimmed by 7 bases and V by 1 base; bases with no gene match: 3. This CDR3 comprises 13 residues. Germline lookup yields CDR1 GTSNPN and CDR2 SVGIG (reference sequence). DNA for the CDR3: TGTGCCTGGAGTGCCCTAGCGGGTAATGAGCAGTTCTTC. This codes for CAWSALAGNEQFF.

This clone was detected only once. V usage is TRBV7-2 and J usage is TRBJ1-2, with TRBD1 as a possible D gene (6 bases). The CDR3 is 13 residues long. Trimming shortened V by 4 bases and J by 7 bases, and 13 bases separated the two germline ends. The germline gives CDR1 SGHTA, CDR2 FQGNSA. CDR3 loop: CASSYGGGPGYTF. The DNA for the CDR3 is TGTGCCAGCAGCTACGGCGGGGGCCCTGGCTACACCTTC. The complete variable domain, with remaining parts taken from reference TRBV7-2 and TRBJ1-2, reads GAGVSQSPSNKVTEKGKDVELRCDPISGHTALYWYRQSLGQGLEFLIYFQGNSAPDKSGLPSDRFSAERTGGSVSTLTIQRTQQEDSAVYLCASSYGGGPGYTFGSGTRLTVV.

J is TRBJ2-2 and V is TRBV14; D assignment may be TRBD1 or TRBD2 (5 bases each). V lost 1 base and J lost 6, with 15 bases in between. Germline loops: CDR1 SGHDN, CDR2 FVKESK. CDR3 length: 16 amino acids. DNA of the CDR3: TGTGCCAGCAGCCAAGCGGGGCTAGGTTGGTCCGGGGAGCTGTTTTTT. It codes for CASSQAGLGWSGELFF.

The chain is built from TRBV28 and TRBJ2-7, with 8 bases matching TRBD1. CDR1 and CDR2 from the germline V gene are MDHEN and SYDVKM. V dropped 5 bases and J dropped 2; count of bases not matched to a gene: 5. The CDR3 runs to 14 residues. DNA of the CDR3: TGTGCCAGCAGTATAGGGGGACAGGCCTACGAGCAGTACTTC. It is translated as CASSIGGQAYEQYF.

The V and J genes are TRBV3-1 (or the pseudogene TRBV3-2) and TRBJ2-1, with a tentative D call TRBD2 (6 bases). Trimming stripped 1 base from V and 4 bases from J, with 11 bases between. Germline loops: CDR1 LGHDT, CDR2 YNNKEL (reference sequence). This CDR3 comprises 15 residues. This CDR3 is CASSQGRAVYNEQFF. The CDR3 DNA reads TGTGCCAGCAGCCAAGGGAGGGCTGTATACAATGAGCAGTTCTTC.

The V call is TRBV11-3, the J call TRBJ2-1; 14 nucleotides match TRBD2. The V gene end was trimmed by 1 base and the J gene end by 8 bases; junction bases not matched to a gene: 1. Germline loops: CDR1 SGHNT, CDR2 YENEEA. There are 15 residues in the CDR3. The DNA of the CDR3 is TGTGCCAGCAGCTTAGGACTAGCGGGAGGGTATGAGCAGTTCTTC. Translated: CASSLGLAGGYEQFF.

The CDR3 region has the DNA TGTGCCAGCAGCCAAGAGGGCGTAGCTTTCTTT. Translation gives CASSQEGVAFF. The genes are TRBV3-1 (or the pseudogene TRBV3-2) and TRBJ1-1; no reliable D call. From germline, CDR1 is LGHDT and CDR2 YNNKEL (reference sequence). The ends were cut back, 0 bases at V and 10 bases at J, with 6 bases in the middle. This CDR3 comprises 11 residues.

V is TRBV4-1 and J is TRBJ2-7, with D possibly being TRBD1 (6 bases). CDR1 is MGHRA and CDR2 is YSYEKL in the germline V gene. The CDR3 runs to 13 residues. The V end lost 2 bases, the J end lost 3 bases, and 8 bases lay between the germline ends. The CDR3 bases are TGCGCCAGCAGCCAACAACAGGGCTACGAGCAGTACTTC. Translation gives CASSQQQGYEQYF.

The CDR3 here is CASSEIGGGGTEAFF. The CDR3, as DNA: TGTGCCAGCAGCGAAATCGGGGGCGGTGGCACTGAAGCTTTCTTT. The chain is built from TRBV27 and TRBJ1-1; D might be TRBD1 (6 bases). V lost 6 bases to trimming and J lost 4 bases, with 18 bases between them. CDR3 size: 15 residues. The germline CDR1 and CDR2 sequences are MNHEY and SMNVEV (reference sequence).

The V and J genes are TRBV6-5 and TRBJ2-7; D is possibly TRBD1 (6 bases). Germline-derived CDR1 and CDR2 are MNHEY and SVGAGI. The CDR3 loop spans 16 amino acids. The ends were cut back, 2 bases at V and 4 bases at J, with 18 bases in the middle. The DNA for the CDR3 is TGTGCCAGCAGTTACGCTCCCACTCAAAGGGGGTACGAGCAGTACTTC. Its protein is CASSYAPTQRGYEQYF.

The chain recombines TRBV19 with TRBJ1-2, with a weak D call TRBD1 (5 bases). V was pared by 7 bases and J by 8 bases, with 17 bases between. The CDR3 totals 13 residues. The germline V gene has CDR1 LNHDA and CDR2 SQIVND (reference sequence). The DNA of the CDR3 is TGTGCCAGTACCTTCCGGGACGCCCCCGGCTACACCTTC. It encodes CASTFRDAPGYTF.

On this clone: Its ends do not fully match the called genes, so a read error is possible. CDR3 amino acids: CVSRDRGTEAFF. CDR3 bases: TGTGTCAGTCGGGACAGGGGAACTGAAGCTTTCTTT. The chain has TRBV19 and TRBJ1-1; the match to TRBD1 covers 10 bases. The CDR3 totals 12 residues. CDR1 is LNHDA, CDR2 SQIVND, per germline (reference sequence).